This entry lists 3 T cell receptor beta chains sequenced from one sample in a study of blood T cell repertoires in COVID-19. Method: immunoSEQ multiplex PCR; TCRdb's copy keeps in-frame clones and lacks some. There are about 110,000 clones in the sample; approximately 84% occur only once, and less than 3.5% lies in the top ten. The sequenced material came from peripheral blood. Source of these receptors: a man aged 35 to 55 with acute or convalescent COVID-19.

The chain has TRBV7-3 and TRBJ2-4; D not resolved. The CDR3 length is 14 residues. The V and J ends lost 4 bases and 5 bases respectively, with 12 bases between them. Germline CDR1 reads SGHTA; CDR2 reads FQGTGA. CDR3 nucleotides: TGTGCCAGCAGCTCGTACTTCACGGAAAACATTCAGTACTTC. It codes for CASSSYFTENIQYF. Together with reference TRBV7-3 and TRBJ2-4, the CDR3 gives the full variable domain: GAGVSQTPSNKVTEKGKYVELRCDPISGHTALYWYRQSLGQGPEFLIYFQGTGAADDSGLPNDRFFAVRPEGSVSTLKIQRTERGDSAVYLCASSSYFTENIQYFGAGTRLSVL.

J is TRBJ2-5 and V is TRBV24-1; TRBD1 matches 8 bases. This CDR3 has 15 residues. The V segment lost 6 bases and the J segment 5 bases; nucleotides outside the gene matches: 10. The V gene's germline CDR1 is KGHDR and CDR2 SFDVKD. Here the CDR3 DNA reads TGTGCCACCAGTATGGGCAGGGGGCTTCTGGAGACCCAGTACTTC. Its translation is CATSMGRGLLETQYF.

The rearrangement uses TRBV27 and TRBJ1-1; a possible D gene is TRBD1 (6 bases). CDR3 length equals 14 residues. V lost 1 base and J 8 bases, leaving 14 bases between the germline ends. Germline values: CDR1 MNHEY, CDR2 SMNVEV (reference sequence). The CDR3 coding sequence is TGTGCCAGCAGTTTATATCCGGGGGGCGGGGAAGCTTTCTTT. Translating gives CASSLYPGGGEAFF.